This TCR beta chain originates from a study of long-term antiretroviral therapy in people with HIV. Study-level background: There is a gap of about a decade between the earliest samples and the later 2015 immediate-ART recommendation.

Details on this clone: The target antigen is unknown.

The CDR3 is 14 amino acids. From germline, CDR1 is SGHRS and CDR2 YFSETQ. The germline V and J ends were trimmed by 0 bases and 4 bases, with 10 bases remaining between them. Study observations and caveats: Dating from the mid-2000s to the late 2010s, the blood was possibly obtained under older ART regimens.

They ran version v3.0 of the immunoSEQ assay at survey level. The sequencing target was roughly 35,000-55,000 T-cell genomes per sample. Using immunoSEQ multiplex PCR, the repertoire was profiled, and TCRdb retains in-frame clones only, with some absent. The sample consists of 23,000 or so clones, 79% of them appearing once. This sequence originates from a man aged 25 to 40 with HIV. The chain uses TRBV5-1 and TRBJ1-1; D is uncertain. Sequencing used unsorted PBMCs, obtained 2.1 years after starting antiretroviral therapy. The CDR3 protein is CASSLEGKVTEAFF. The CDR3, as DNA: TGCGCCAGCAGCTTGGAAGGGAAGGTCACTGAAGCTTTCTTT.